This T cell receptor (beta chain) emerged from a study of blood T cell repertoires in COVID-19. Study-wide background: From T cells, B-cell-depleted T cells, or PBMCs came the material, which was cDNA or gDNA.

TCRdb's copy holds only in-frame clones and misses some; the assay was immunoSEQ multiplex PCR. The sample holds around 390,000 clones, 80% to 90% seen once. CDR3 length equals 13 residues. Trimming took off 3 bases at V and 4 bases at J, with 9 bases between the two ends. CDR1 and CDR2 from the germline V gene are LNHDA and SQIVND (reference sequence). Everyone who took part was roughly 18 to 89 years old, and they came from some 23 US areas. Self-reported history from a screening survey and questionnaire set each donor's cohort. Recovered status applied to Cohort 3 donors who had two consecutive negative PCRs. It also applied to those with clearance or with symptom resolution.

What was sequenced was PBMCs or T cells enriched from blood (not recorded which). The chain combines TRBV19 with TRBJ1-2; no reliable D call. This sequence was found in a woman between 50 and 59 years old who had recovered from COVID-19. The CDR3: CASSIGSSYGYTF. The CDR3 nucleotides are TGTGCCAGTAGTATCGGGTCTAGCTATGGCTACACCTTC. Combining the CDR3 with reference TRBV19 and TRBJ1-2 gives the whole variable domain DGGITQSPKYLFRKEGQNVTLSCEQNLNHDAMYWYRQDPGQGLRLIYYSQIVNDFQKGDIAEGYSVSREKKESFPLTVTSAQKNPTAFYLCASSIGSSYGYTFGSGTRLTVV.